This T cell receptor beta chain was found in a study of blood T cell repertoires in COVID-19. Per the germline V gene, CDR1 is MNHEY and CDR2 is SVGAGI. V shed 6 bases, J shed 7 bases, and the junction held 9 bases outside the gene matches. The CDR3 covers 15 residues. In the authors' workflow: By means of reference gene primer amplification, nucleated cell counts were estimated. TCRdb's table, derived via immunoSEQ multiplex PCR, lists solely in-frame clones and lacks some. Clone size and the V and J calls come from that table; the DNA yielded D and trimming. The table shows 120,000 to 150,000 clones, with about nine tenths occurring only once.

This receptor was taken from a human donor in a cohort sampled during active COVID-19. This chain links TRBV6-5 with TRBJ2-2, with 9 bases fitting TRBD2. The specimen was peripheral blood. This chain's CDR3 is CASSQRAGGFGELFF. DNA of the CDR3: TGTGCCAGCAGCCAGAGGGCGGGAGGGTTCGGGGAGCTGTTTTTT.